The entry that follows covers one T cell receptor (beta chain) sequence. The sample comes from a study of blood T cell repertoires in COVID-19. For the study at large: Both acute and convalescent COVID-19 samples were obtained from the United States, Italy and Spain. From T cells, B-cell-depleted T cells, or PBMCs came the material, which was cDNA or gDNA.

Source study methods: Amplified reference gene primers provided the basis for estimating nucleated cell counts. Repertoires were generated with immunoSEQ multiplex PCR, while TCRdb's copy carries only in-frame clones and drops some. That table supplies the V and J calls and clone size; D and trimming were determined from the DNA. This table holds almost 55,000 clones, approximately 82% found once. The germline V and J ends were trimmed by 2 bases and 0 bases, with 14 bases remaining between them. This CDR3 contains 16 residues. Sequenced input: peripheral blood. The receptor was derived from a human donor in a cohort sampled during active COVID-19. The chain uses TRBV5-3 and TRBJ1-1; TRBD1 is a possible D gene (6 bases). TRBV5-3 is annotated as an ORF whose role is uncertain. The CDR3 sequence: CARSLALGHLNTEAFF. The DNA for the CDR3 is TGTGCCAGAAGCTTAGCCTTGGGACACCTGAACACTGAAGCTTTCTTT.